Listed below are T cell receptor beta chains from one sample, sequenced in a study of cytomegalovirus exposure and HLA in healthy donors. Measured with immunoSEQ multiplex PCR; TCRdb has only the in-frame clones, and not every one. This sample has around 150,000 clones, with approximately 72% found just once. What was sequenced was PBMCs. All receptors derive from a man between 18 and 29 years old in good health and CMV-seronegative. The CDR3 runs from the conserved cysteine through the conserved F or W. The D gene is left open where the match is weak. Rows may omit the clone size; those that give it use once, few, many or a size class.

j_gene	v_gene	abundance	d_gene	CDR3aa	CDR3nt
TRBJ2-3	TRBV27	once	NA	CASSQDMGSVGHF	TGTGCCAGCAGTCAGGACATGGGCAGCGTTGGACATTTT
TRBJ1-1	TRBV27	NA	NA	CASRPWGPNTEAFF	TGTGCCAGCAGGCCGTGGGGGCCGAACACTGAAGCTTTCTTT
TRBJ2-3	TRBV6-4	NA	TRBD1	CASSHAAGQGPTDTQYF	TGTGCCAGCAGCCACGCGGCAGGACAGGGACCCACAGATACGCAGTATTTT
TRBJ2-1	TRBV6-6	NA	TRBD1	CASRAGGLGDEQFF	TGTGCCAGCAGAGCAGGGGGCTTGGGGGATGAGCAGTTCTTC
TRBJ2-7	TRBV2	NA	NA	CASSETGFLDEQYF	TGTGCCAGCAGTGAAACGGGTTTTTTGGACGAGCAGTACTTC
TRBJ1-1	TRBV7-9	once	NA	CASSLRRPNTEAFF	TGTGCCAGCAGCCTCCGGAGGCCGAACACTGAAGCTTTCTTT
TRBJ2-7	TRBV27	NA	NA	CASSLSSLAEQYF	TGTGCCAGCAGTTTATCTTCCCTGGCCGAGCAGTACTTC
TRBJ1-5	TRBV9	NA	NA	CASSVFSRERGNQPQHF	TGTGCCAGCAGCGTATTCAGCAGGGAACGGGGCAATCAGCCCCAGCATTTT
TRBJ1-3	TRBV7-2	NA	TRBD1	CASSLAGQGAEGNTIYF	TGTGCCAGCAGCTTAGCGGGACAGGGGGCCGAAGGAAACACCATATATTTT
TRBJ2-7	TRBV9	NA	TRBD2	CASSVGPAGVGHEQYF	TGTGCCAGCAGCGTAGGCCCAGCGGGAGTGGGGCACGAGCAGTACTTC
TRBJ2-7	TRBV10-2	NA	TRBD1	CASSDWDRPYEQYF	TGCGCCAGCAGTGACTGGGACAGGCCCTACGAGCAGTACTTC
TRBJ1-2	TRBV7-2	few	NA	CASSLGSGGGYGYTF	TGTGCCAGCAGCTTAGGTTCGGGGGGGGGCTATGGCTACACCTTC
TRBJ2-3	TRBV5-1	few	NA	CASSPGTDTQYF	TGCGCCAGCAGCCCAGGCACAGATACGCAGTATTTT
TRBJ2-7	TRBV4-1	NA	TRBD1	CASAAGGYEQYF	TGCGCCAGCGCCGCAGGGGGCTACGAGCAGTACTTC
TRBJ2-7	TRBV28	few	NA	CASSSSPDEQYF	TGTGCCAGCAGTTCATCCCCAGACGAGCAGTACTTC
TRBJ2-1	TRBV9	NA	TRBD2	CASSGLAGSEFF	TGTGCCAGCAGCGGACTAGCGGGAAGCGAGTTCTTC
TRBJ1-4	TRBV4-3	NA	TRBD1	CASSQDFQGQGEKLFF	TGCGCCAGCAGCCAAGATTTCCAGGGACAGGGTGAAAAACTGTTTTTT
TRBJ2-1	TRBV9	NA	TRBD2	CASSDPTGGSGYNEQFF	TGTGCCAGCAGCGACCCTACGGGGGGTAGCGGATACAATGAGCAGTTCTTC
TRBJ2-2	TRBV25-1	NA	NA	CASSGGNGFTGELFF	TGTGCCAGCAGTGGAGGGAACGGCTTCACCGGGGAGCTGTTTTTT
TRBJ2-3	TRBV27	NA	TRBD2	CASRRLAGALTDTQYF	TGTGCCAGCAGAAGACTAGCGGGAGCCCTCACAGATACGCAGTATTTT
TRBJ1-1	TRBV9	NA	NA	CASTESGGGTEAFF	TGTGCCAGCACCGAAAGTGGAGGAGGCACTGAAGCTTTCTTT
TRBJ2-2	TRBV27	NA	NA	CASRPSRATGELFF	TGTGCCAGCAGACCATCGAGGGCCACCGGGGAGCTGTTTTTT
TRBJ2-1	TRBV28	NA	TRBD2	CASSHSGEQFF	TGTGCCAGCAGCCATAGCGGGGAGCAGTTCTTC
TRBJ2-7	TRBV19	NA	TRBD2	CASSPGGAGVYEQYF	TGTGCCAGTAGTCCCGGCGGAGCGGGGGTGTACGAGCAGTACTTC
TRBJ2-4	TRBV6-1	NA	TRBD1	CASSVWDSTKNIQYF	TGTGCCAGCAGTGTCTGGGACAGCACCAAAAACATTCAGTACTTC
TRBJ2-1	TRBV7-9	NA	NA	CASRIGPRRDNEQFF	TGTGCCAGCCGCATTGGCCCGCGGAGAGACAATGAGCAGTTCTTC
TRBJ2-7	TRBV27	NA	TRBD1	CASSPAGQGYEQYF	TGTGCCAGCAGTCCCGCGGGACAGGGCTACGAGCAGTACTTC
TRBJ2-7	TRBV5-4	NA	TRBD2	CASSPHEGGPLGEQYF	TGTGCCAGCAGCCCCCATGAGGGAGGGCCCTTAGGCGAGCAGTACTTC